The next 17 T cell receptor beta chains were all read from a single sample in a study of OX40 agonist ivuxolimab in advanced cancers. The library was built by means of the immunoSEQ multiplex PCR assay. Here the immuneACCESS table is served through TCRdb, limited to in-frame sequences with V and J called. Missing clones are a known gap in these copies; in checked studies unresolved V genes cover under half, and the rest lacks a known reason. For this sample there are roughly 34,000 clones; approximately 80% appear just once. The top ten hold 10% to 11% of the sample. The sequencing here drew on CD4+ or CD8+ T cells sorted from blood, taken in a trial of the OX40 agonist ivuxolimab. These receptors were obtained from an adult with an advanced solid tumor such as melanoma, head and neck, liver or kidney cancer.

The genes are TRBV6-5 and TRBJ2-4, with TRBD2 identical over 8 bases. Losses at the gene ends were 4 bases for V and 9 bases for J; bases not matched to a gene: 5. This CDR3 is built from 13 residues. Germline V gene data show CDR1 as MNHEY and CDR2 as SVGAGI. DNA of the CDR3: TGTGCCAGCAGTTGGGGACTAGAGGGCATTCAGTACTTC. Translated, it gives CASSWGLEGIQYF.

V usage is TRBV29-1 and J usage is TRBJ2-7, with 7 bases aligning to TRBD1. The germline gives CDR1 SQVTM, CDR2 ANQGSEA. V was pared by 4 bases and J by 1 base, with 4 bases of the junction left unmatched. The CDR3 length is 13 residues. The CDR3 reads CSVGQGESYEQYF. The CDR3 DNA follows: TGCAGCGTTGGGCAGGGGGAGTCCTACGAGCAGTACTTC.

This chain joins TRBV2 and TRBJ2-6; 8 nucleotides align to TRBD1. Trimming cost V 4 bases and J 0 bases; bases outside gene matches: 2. Germline V gene sequence: CDR1 SNHLY, CDR2 FYNNEI. The CDR3 covers 16 residues. The CDR3 reads CASSVTGGSGANVLTF. CDR3 in DNA: TGTGCCAGCAGTGTAACAGGGGGCTCTGGGGCCAACGTCCTGACTTTC.

CDR3 coding DNA: TGTGCCAGCAGTGAAAAGTCCGGGTTGGGCTACACCTTC. Amino acids: CASSEKSGLGYTF. The genes are TRBV6-4 and TRBJ1-2; D is uncertain. This CDR3 has 13 amino acids. Germline CDR1 is MRHNA and CDR2 is SNTAGT. Trimming took 3 bases from V and 8 from J, leaving 13 bases between them.

With respect to this clone: One end of the junction fails to match germline, which may point to a read error. The CDR3 region has the DNA TGTGCCACCAGTAGGACAGGGCAGACTGAAGTTTTCTTT. Translated, it gives CATSRTGQTEVFF. This rearrangement joins TRBV15 to TRBJ1-1; 8 bases match TRBD1. CDR1 and CDR2 (germline): LNHNV, YYDKDF (reference sequence). The CDR3 loop spans 13 amino acids.

This chain links TRBV30 with TRBJ2-7; no firm D call. The ends were cut back, 2 bases at V and 7 bases at J, with 9 bases in the middle. The V gene's germline CDR1 is GTSNPN and CDR2 SVGIG (reference sequence). This CDR3 region has 11 residues. The CDR3 spells CAWSIAEEQYF. Written as DNA, the CDR3 is TGTGCCTGGAGTATAGCAGAAGAGCAGTACTTC.

The CDR3 DNA is TGTGCCAGCAGCTTGACTAGGGCGGCATCCTACGAGCAGTACTTC. Protein product: CASSLTRAASYEQYF. V and J are TRBV11-3 and TRBJ2-7; maybe TRBD2 (6 bases). Per germline, CDR1 SGHNT and CDR2 YENEEA. The CDR3 contains 15 residues. V was cut by 3 bases and J by 1 base, with 13 bases left in between.

This chain joins TRBV6-5 and TRBJ1-3; TRBD1 aligns across 7 bases. Trimming removed 4 bases from V and 0 bases from J; junction bases left unmatched: 3. Germline V gene lookup returns CDR1 MNHEY and CDR2 SVGAGI. The CDR3 has 15 residues. CDR3 sequence reads: CASSFDRASGNTIYF. CDR3 in DNA: TGTGCCAGCAGTTTCGACAGGGCCTCTGGAAACACCATATATTTT.

DNA of the CDR3: TGTGCCAGCAGCTTACCGGGACGGTCCTACGAGCAGTACTTC. As protein: CASSLPGRSYEQYF. The rearrangement joins TRBV11-1 to TRBJ2-7; TRBD1 or TRBD2 may be the D gene (5 bases each). Germline values: CDR1 SGHAT, CDR2 FQDESV (reference sequence). V lost 2 bases, J lost 1 base, and 9 bases lay in between. This CDR3 has 14 residues.

The chain employs TRBV28 and TRBJ2-5; weak D call: TRBD2 (7 bases). CDR3 length: 14 residues. Per the germline V gene, CDR1 is MDHEN and CDR2 is SYDVKM. The V end was cut by 3 bases, the J end by 5 bases, with 13 bases between. The CDR3 region is CASSFPGGWETQYF. The CDR3 nucleotides read TGTGCCAGCAGTTTCCCGGGGGGCTGGGAGACCCAGTACTTC.

This chain uses TRBV6-1 with TRBJ2-1, with D hard to call. The length of the CDR3 is 15 residues. V lost 3 bases and J 5 bases, leaving 14 bases between the germline ends. Germline V gives CDR1 MNHNS, CDR2 SASEGT. The CDR3 reads CASSEFFFGDNEQFF. CDR3 nucleotide sequence: TGTGCCAGCAGTGAGTTTTTCTTTGGGGACAATGAGCAGTTCTTC.

This clone was seen a single time. J is TRBJ2-2 and V is TRBV11-3; TRBD2 agrees at 8 bases. The trim removed 6 bases at V and 3 bases at J, leaving 6 bases unmatched. CDR3 size: 15 residues. Germline assignment: CDR1 SGHNT and CDR2 YENEEA. The CDR3 spells CASRDRTSHTGELFF. The CDR3 DNA follows: TGTGCCAGCAGAGACCGGACTAGCCACACCGGGGAGCTGTTTTTT.

The rearrangement uses TRBV13 and TRBJ1-1, with no clear D. Germline assignment: CDR1 PRHDT and CDR2 FYEKMQ (reference sequence). V was trimmed by 4 bases and J by 4 bases, leaving 10 bases between them. This CDR3 has 13 amino acids. The CDR3 DNA reads as TGTGCCAGCAGCTATGGACGTCTCACTGAAGCTTTCTTT. Residues: CASSYGRLTEAFF.

The chain uses TRBV7-9 and TRBJ1-1, with TRBD1 matching 9 bases. V dropped 4 bases and J dropped 1; count of bases not matched to a gene: 4. The CDR3 is made up of 15 amino acids. Per the germline V gene, CDR1 is SEHNR and CDR2 is FQNEAQ (reference sequence). The CDR3 loop reads CASSYSDRGNTEAFF. CDR3 sequence (DNA): TGTGCCAGCAGCTATTCGGACAGGGGGAACACTGAAGCTTTCTTT.

The V call is TRBV30, the J call TRBJ1-6; the D gene is possibly TRBD1 (6 bases). The CDR3 is made up of 13 amino acids. Trimming removed 2 bases from V and 7 bases from J, with 9 bases in between. Germline V gives CDR1 GTSNPN, CDR2 SVGIG (reference sequence). CDR3 in amino acids: CAWSQDSNSPLHF. CDR3 sequence (DNA): TGTGCCTGGAGTCAGGACAGCAATTCACCCCTCCACTTT.

The chain recombines TRBV18 with TRBJ2-7; D not certain. Germline V lookup: CDR1 KGHSH, CDR2 LQKENI. Trimming removed 3 bases from V and 5 bases from J, with 14 bases in between. This CDR3 is built from 14 residues. CDR3 residues: CASSPGAQTDEQYF. Here the CDR3 DNA reads TGTGCCAGCTCACCGGGTGCACAGACCGACGAGCAGTACTTC.

This chain joins TRBV5-6 and TRBJ2-7; 9 bases line up with TRBD1. V lost 2 bases to trimming and J lost 4 bases; unmatched junction nucleotides: 7. The CDR3 totals 15 residues. The germline gives CDR1 SGHDT, CDR2 YYEEEE. CDR3: CASSFPGTGIYEQYF. The CDR3, as DNA: TGTGCCAGCAGCTTTCCCGGGACAGGGATTTACGAGCAGTACTTC.